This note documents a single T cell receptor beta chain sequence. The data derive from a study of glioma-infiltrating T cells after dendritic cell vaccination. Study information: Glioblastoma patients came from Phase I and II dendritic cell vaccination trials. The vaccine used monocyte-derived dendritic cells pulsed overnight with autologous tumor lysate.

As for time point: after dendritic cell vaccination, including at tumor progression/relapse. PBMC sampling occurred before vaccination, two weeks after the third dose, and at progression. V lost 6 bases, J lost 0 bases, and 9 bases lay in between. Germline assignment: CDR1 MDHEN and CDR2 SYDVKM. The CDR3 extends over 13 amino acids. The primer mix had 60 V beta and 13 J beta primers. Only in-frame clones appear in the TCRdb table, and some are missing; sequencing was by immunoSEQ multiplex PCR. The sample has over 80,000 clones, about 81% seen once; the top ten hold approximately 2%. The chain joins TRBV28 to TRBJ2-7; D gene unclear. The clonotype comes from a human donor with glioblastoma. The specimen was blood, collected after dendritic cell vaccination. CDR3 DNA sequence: TGTGCCAGCAGCAGTCACAGCTCCTACGAGCAGTACGTC. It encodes CASSSHSSYEQYV.